This is a list of T cell receptor beta chains from one sample in a study of beta chain features in type 1 diabetes. The protocol was immunoSEQ multiplex PCR, while the TCRdb copy is restricted to in-frame clones and leaves out a portion. The profile covers under 70,000 clones, with 55% to 70% appearing a single time and around 0.29% taken by the ten largest. The sequencing input was stem cell memory CD4+ T cells from blood. These receptors were collected from a woman in her 30s with type 1 diabetes. Both conserved end residues are part of each CDR3. Fields, in order: V gene, J gene, clone size, D gene, CDR3 DNA, CDR3 protein. D genes are given only for firm matches. Expanded clones get a size class; other rows say once, few or many, or leave the size out.

TRBV5-6	TRBJ2-1	-	-	TGTGCCAGCAGCTTGTCGGGTTACAATGAGCAGTTCTTC	CASSLSGYNEQFF
TRBV27	TRBJ1-2	-	TRBD1	TGTGCCAGCAGACCGACAGGGGTAGATGGCTACACCTTC	CASRPTGVDGYTF
TRBV7-7	TRBJ2-1	-	TRBD2	TGTGCTAGCAGCTCCAGACTAGCGGGAGTATTTTACAATGAGCAGTTCTTC	CASSSRLAGVFYNEQFF
TRBV7-9	TRBJ2-1	few	TRBD2	TGTGCCAGCAGCTCAGCACTAGCGGGAGGGTACAATGAGCAGTTCTTC	CASSSALAGGYNEQFF
TRBV7-2	TRBJ2-3	-	TRBD2	TGTGCCAGCAGCCAGGGGACTAGCAGCATCACAGATACGCAGTATTTT	CASSQGTSSITDTQYF
TRBV7-9	TRBJ1-5	few	-	TGTGCCAGCAGCTTCGGCTGGCGGGATAATCAGCCCCAGCATTTT	CASSFGWRDNQPQHF
TRBV18	TRBJ2-4	-	-	TGTGCCAGCTCACCACCGGGGGGGCCGGGAGCCAAAAACATTCAGTACTTC	CASSPPGGPGAKNIQYF
TRBV7-9	TRBJ2-1	-	TRBD2	TGTGCCAGCAGCCCCACCAAGAGACTAGCGGGGAACAATGAGCAGTTCTTC	CASSPTKRLAGNNEQFF
TRBV4-1	TRBJ2-5	-	TRBD2	TGCGCCAGCAGCCAAGAAGCGGCGGGAGGGCAAGAGACCCAGTACTTC	CASSQEAAGGQETQYF
TRBV2	TRBJ2-7	-	-	TGTGCCAGCCGGTTGGGGGCTCGGTTTTACGAGCAGTACTTC	CASRLGARFYEQYF
TRBV9	TRBJ2-1	-	TRBD2	TGTGCCAGCAGTGCCGGACTAGCGCGGAATGAGCAGTTCTTC	CASSAGLARNEQFF
TRBV6-5	TRBJ2-3	-	TRBD2	TGTGCCAGCAGTAGGACTAGCGAGCGCACAGATACGCAGTATTTT	CASSRTSERTDTQYF
TRBV7-8	TRBJ2-6	-	-	TGTGCCAGCAGCTCACAAGACGTCCTGACTTTC	CASSSQDVLTF
TRBV5-4	TRBJ2-1	-	TRBD2	TGTGCCAGCAGCCTCGGACTAGCGGGGTACAATGAGCAGTTCTTC	CASSLGLAGYNEQFF
TRBV2	TRBJ2-7	-	-	TGTGCCAGCCACTCAGAACAGGGTTGGGGCGAGCAGTACTTC	CASHSEQGWGEQYF
TRBV5-1	TRBJ2-1	-	TRBD2	TGCGCCAGCAGCTTACTAGCGGGAGGCCCCTCAAATGAGCAGTTCTTC	CASSLLAGGPSNEQFF
TRBV9	TRBJ2-2	-	TRBD2	TGTGCCAGCAGCTTAGATCCGCTAGCGGGAGGGTACACCGGGGAGCTGTTTTTT	CASSLDPLAGGYTGELFF
TRBV7-9	TRBJ2-1	-	-	TGTGCCAGCAAGGCGGGGGCAGGGCTAATCAATGAGCAGTTCTTC	CASKAGAGLINEQFF
TRBV30	TRBJ2-7	few	TRBD1	TGTGCCTGGACCGGGACAGGGTATAACGAGCAGTACTTC	CAWTGTGYNEQYF
TRBV9	TRBJ1-6	-	-	TGTGCCAGCAGCGTAGATGGAGGTAATTCACCCCTCCACTTT	CASSVDGGNSPLHF
TRBV5-1	TRBJ1-1	-	TRBD1	TGCGCCAGCAGCCCACCGACAGGGGTGAACACTGAAGCTTTCTTT	CASSPPTGVNTEAFF
TRBV10-2	TRBJ2-7	-	TRBD1	TGCGCCAGCAGTACAGGGGGCCACGAGCAGTACTTC	CASSTGGHEQYF
TRBV6-5	TRBJ1-5	-	TRBD1	TGTGCCAGCAGGACAGGGTATGATCAGCCCCAGCATTTT	CASRTGYDQPQHF
TRBV5-1	TRBJ2-5	once	TRBD2	TGCGCCAGCAGCTCGGGAGGTGACTATTCACAAGAGACCCAGTACTTC	CASSSGGDYSQETQYF
TRBV5-4	TRBJ1-1	-	-	TGTGCCAGCAGCTTGGGCGGGGGCCCATACACTGAAGCTTTCTTT	CASSLGGGPYTEAFF
TRBV6-6	TRBJ2-5	few	-	TGTGCCAGCAGTTCGTTGGCTACAGGGAGCCAAGAGACCCAGTACTTC	CASSSLATGSQETQYF
TRBV18	TRBJ1-2	-	-	TGTGCCAGCTCACCAGCCAGGGTAACCTATGGCTACACCTTC	CASSPARVTYGYTF
TRBV21-1	TRBJ2-7	-	-	TGTGCCAGCAGCAGATTTGGGACAGGGGGCTACGAGCAGTACTTC	CASSRFGTGGYEQYF
TRBV12-5	TRBJ1-2	-	TRBD1	TGTGCTAGTGGTTTGGAAATCGGACAGGGCTATGGCTACACCTTC	CASGLEIGQGYGYTF
TRBV2	TRBJ2-5	-	-	TGTGCCAGCAGTGAAGGGATGGAGAGGACCCAGTACTTC	CASSEGMERTQYF
TRBV30	TRBJ2-5	-	TRBD1	TGTGCCTGGAGTGTACCGGACAGGTCCGAGACCCAGTACTTC	CAWSVPDRSETQYF
TRBV7-6	TRBJ2-7	-	TRBD2	TGTGCCAGCAGCCCCGTTAGCGGGAGCTCCTACGAGCAGTACTTC	CASSPVSGSSYEQYF
TRBV18	TRBJ2-7	-	TRBD1	TGTGCCAGCTCACCACTACAGGGGGCTGGGTACGAGCAGTACTTC	CASSPLQGAGYEQYF
TRBV18	TRBJ2-4	-	-	TGTGCCAGCTCCCTGGACAGTGCCAAAAACATTCAGTACTTC	CASSLDSAKNIQYF
TRBV6-6	TRBJ1-1	few	TRBD1	TGTGCCAGCAGTTATCGGGAGACAGGGCATGAAGCTTTCTTT	CASSYRETGHEAFF
TRBV19	TRBJ1-3	-	-	TGTGCCAGTAATTCAGGGAACTCTGGAAACACCATATATTTT	CASNSGNSGNTIYF
TRBV27	TRBJ2-7	-	TRBD2	TGTGCCAGCAGTTTAAGGACTAGCGGGCCTTTCGAGCAGTACTTC	CASSLRTSGPFEQYF
TRBV7-3	TRBJ2-1	few	TRBD2	TGTGCCAGCAGCATGAGAGCGGGAGATTCCTACAATGAGCAGTTCTTC	CASSMRAGDSYNEQFF